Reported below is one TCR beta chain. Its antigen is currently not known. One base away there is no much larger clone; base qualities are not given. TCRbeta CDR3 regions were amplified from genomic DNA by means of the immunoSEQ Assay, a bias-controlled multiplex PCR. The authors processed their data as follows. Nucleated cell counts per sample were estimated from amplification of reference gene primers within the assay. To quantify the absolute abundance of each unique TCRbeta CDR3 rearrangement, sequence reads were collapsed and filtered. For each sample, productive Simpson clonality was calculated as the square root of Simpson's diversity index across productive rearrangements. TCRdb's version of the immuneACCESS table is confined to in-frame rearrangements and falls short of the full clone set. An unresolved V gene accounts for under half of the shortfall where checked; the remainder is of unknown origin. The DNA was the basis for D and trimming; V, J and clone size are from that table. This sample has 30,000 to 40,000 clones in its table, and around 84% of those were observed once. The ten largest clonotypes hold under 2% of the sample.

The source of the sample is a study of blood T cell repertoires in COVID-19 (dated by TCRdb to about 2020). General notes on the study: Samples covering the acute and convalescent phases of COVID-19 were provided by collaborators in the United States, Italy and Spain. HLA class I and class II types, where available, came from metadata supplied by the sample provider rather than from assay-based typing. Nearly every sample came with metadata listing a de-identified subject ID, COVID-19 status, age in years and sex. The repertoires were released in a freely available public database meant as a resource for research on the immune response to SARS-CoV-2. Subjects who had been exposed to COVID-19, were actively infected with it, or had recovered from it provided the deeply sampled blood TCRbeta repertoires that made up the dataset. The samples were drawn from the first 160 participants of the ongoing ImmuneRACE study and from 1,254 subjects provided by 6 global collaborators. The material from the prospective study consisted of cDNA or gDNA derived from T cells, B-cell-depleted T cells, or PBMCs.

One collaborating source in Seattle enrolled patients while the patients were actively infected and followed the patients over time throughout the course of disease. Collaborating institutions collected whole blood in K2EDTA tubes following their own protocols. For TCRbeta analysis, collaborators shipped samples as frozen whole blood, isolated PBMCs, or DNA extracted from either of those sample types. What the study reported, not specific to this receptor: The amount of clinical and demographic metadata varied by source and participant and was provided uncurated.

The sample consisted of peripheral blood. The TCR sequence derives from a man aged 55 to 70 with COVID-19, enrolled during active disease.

This receptor has the CDR3 CASSLASGVVTGELFF. The DNA sequence follows: TGTGCCAGCAGCTTAGCTTCAGGGGTAGTCACCGGGGAGCTGTTTTTT. This receptor chain uses TRBV7-2 and TRBJ2-2, and perhaps TRBD1 as D gene, on 6 matching bases. Trimming at the junction amounts to 0 bases on V and 4 bases on J, and the germline ends lie 12 bases apart. The germline V gene yields SGHTA for CDR1 and FQGNSA for CDR2. The CDR3 goes from the cysteine to the phenylalanine over 16 residues. The retained sequence is limited to the CDR3, 48 bases, with the frame set at the first base.